The rows below give T cell receptor beta chains drawn from one sample of a study of T cells expressing NK-cell markers. From the 5' RACE reads, TCRdb lists one entry per CDR3 protein and no DNA. The repertoire shows 400,000 to 450,000 distinct CDR3 sequences; the top ten hold 6% to 8%. The specimen was blood T cells: a sorted CD56 or NKG2C T cell subset, CD4+ or CD8+ T cells, or bulk PBMC T cells (not recorded which). The receptor set was obtained from a woman between 18 and 70 years old in good health. Each CDR3 is given with its conserved first and last residue.

V gene	J gene	CDR3 protein
TRBV20-1	TRBJ1-6	CSARDRSNSPLHF
TRBV20-1	TRBJ1-3	CSAREPGGGNTIYF
TRBV5-5	TRBJ2-7	CASSFSRGSYEQCF
TRBV7-6	TRBJ1-4	CASSLGPGGVGEKLFF
TRBV5-1	TRBJ2-1	CASSLVVGTYNEQFF
TRBV4-1	TRBJ2-5	CASSRLLAGASEETQYF
TRBV5-1	TRBJ1-1	CASSPGTGTLDTEAFF
TRBV5-1	TRBJ2-1	CASSLVADNNEQFF
TRBV6-2/TRBV6-3	TRBJ1-1	CASSLGGVANTEAFF
TRBV18	TRBJ1-1	CASSPVSRNTEAFF
TRBV12-3/TRBV12-4	TRBJ2-5	CASSLSQGEETQYF
TRBV15	TRBJ2-2	CATSRTPKAGLGLDTGELFF
TRBV2	TRBJ1-4	CASRDPGGANEKLFF
TRBV20-1	TRBJ1-1	CSAPGQGARNTEAFF
TRBV4-2	TRBJ1-5	CASSQEDRRDQPQHF
TRBV7-6	TRBJ2-3	CASSRRSGYTDTQYF
TRBV30	TRBJ2-5	CAWSGWVQETQYF
TRBV18	TRBJ2-1	CASSPVRPHNEQFF
TRBV5-4	TRBJ1-3	CASSFGDRDNTIYF
TRBV7-9	TRBJ1-1	CASKSRDSPGGTEAFF
TRBV15	TRBJ2-1	CATSRDGTGGNEQFF
TRBV5-1	TRBJ2-2	CASRVSGTASTGELFF
TRBV12-3/TRBV12-4	TRBJ1-1	CASSPRTTNTEAFF
TRBV24-1	TRBJ2-1	CATSPGPLRGEQFF
TRBV4-3	TRBJ2-3	CASSQDHARSQGTQYF
TRBV12-3/TRBV12-4	TRBJ2-7	CASSRHRGEQYF
TRBV29-1	TRBJ2-1	CSVFSGRSSYNEQFF
TRBV12-3/TRBV12-4	TRBJ2-3	CASSSQDLAGGRDTQYF
TRBV5-6	TRBJ2-7	CASSRSGDQYF
TRBV4-2	TRBJ1-1	CASSLHREGSNTEAFF
TRBV20-1	TRBJ1-1	CSARQGNTEAFF
TRBV5-1	TRBJ2-1	CASSPVRGRERTFF
TRBV20-1	TRBJ1-2	CSARVLGDGYTF
TRBV13	TRBJ2-7	CASSLELAGLSEQYF
TRBV3-1	TRBJ2-1	CASSQHSGSTYNEQFF
TRBV6-1	TRBJ2-1	CASSAWGKNYNEQFF
TRBV4-3	TRBJ2-2	CASSQDAGTVNGELFF
TRBV7-9	TRBJ1-2	CASSLAQRTASNYGYTF
TRBV29-1	TRBJ2-5	CSVERQQETQYF
TRBV12-3/TRBV12-4	TRBJ1-5	CASRLGGGQPQHF
TRBV15	TRBJ2-2	CATSRARPGTGSDTGELFF
TRBV10-3	TRBJ2-7	CAISGPSYEQYF
TRBV30	TRBJ1-6	CAWSPGGYNSPLHF
TRBV6-5	TRBJ2-5	CASSYRGTSGETQYF
TRBV4-2	TRBJ1-1	CASSQESAGITEAFF
TRBV12-3/TRBV12-4	TRBJ2-5	CASSSGTSGGYQETQYF
TRBV4-2	TRBJ2-1	CASSQGAGENEQFF
TRBV7-8	TRBJ1-6	CASSSRDRAFNSPLHF
TRBV6-1	TRBJ2-7	CASHTSSSYEQYF
TRBV20-1	TRBJ2-2	CSVPGQGSPGELFF
TRBV4-3	TRBJ2-1	CASSQDYPAGLAVYNEQFF
TRBV5-1	TRBJ1-1	CASSLQGPSNTEAFF
TRBV14	TRBJ2-2	CASSHLGANTGELFF
TRBV29-1	TRBJ2-1	CSEFSGEYNEQFF
TRBV6-5	TRBJ1-6	CASSYSSVNNSPLHF
TRBV12-3/TRBV12-4	TRBJ1-2	CASSLGTLGYTF
TRBV2	TRBJ1-5	CASSSGVNQPQHF
TRBV7-2	TRBJ2-1	CASSVAGLAEPTYTNEQFF
TRBV11-2	TRBJ2-4	CASSSIVTGGRNIQYF